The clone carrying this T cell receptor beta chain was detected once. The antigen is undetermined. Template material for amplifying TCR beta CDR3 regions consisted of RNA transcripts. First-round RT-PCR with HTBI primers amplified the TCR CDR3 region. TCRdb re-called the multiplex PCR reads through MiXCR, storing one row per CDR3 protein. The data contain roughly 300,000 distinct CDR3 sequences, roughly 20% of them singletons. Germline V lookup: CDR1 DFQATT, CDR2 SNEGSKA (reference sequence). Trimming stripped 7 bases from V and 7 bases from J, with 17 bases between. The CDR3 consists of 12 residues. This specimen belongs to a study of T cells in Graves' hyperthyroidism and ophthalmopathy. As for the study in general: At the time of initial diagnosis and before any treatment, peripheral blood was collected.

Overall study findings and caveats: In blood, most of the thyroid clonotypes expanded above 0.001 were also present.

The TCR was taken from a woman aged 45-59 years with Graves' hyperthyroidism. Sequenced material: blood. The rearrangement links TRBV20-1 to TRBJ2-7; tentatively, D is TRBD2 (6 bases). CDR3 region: CSVPMGGGEQYF. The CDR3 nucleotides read TGCAGTGTCCCGATGGGGGGTGGGGAGCAGTACTTC.